The clone carrying this T cell receptor (beta chain) came up many times. The sample originates from a study of T-cell memory formation after mild COVID-19. Study-level information: TCR clusters largely stayed donor specific.

The V gene end was trimmed by 4 bases and the J gene end by 3 bases; junction bases not matched to a gene: 3. Germline CDR1 reads SGHRS; CDR2 reads YFSETQ. This CDR3 is 14 amino acids long. TCRdb called the 5' RACE reads again in MiXCR, with one record for every CDR3 protein. The repertoire includes a few hundred thousand distinct CDR3 sequences, roughly 17% of them detected once, and 20% to 25% sits in the top ten. The TCR sequence derives from a man younger than 35 who had mild COVID-19 (a few samples of this study predate the infection). Cell type and time point are not known. The chain joins TRBV5-1 to TRBJ1-1; 10 bases are a match to TRBD1. Sequenced: PBMCs or a T cell subset sorted from them (not recorded which). CDR3 region: CASSGTGAYTEAFF. CDR3 sequence (DNA): TGCGCCAGCAGCGGGACAGGGGCCTACACTGAAGCTTTCTTT.